The 10 T cell receptor beta chains presented below share a single source sample, sequenced in a study of blood T cell repertoires in COVID-19. TCRdb's copy holds only in-frame clones and misses some; the assay was immunoSEQ multiplex PCR. The sample shows more than 95,000 clones, around 76% of them seen only once. Sequencing was carried out using peripheral blood. The receptors were gathered from an elderly man with COVID-19, enrolled during active disease.

The J gene is TRBJ2-1, the V gene TRBV12-5; weak D call: TRBD2 (5 bases). The V and J ends lost 7 bases and 9 bases respectively, with 13 bases between them. Looked up from germline, CDR1 is LGHNT and CDR2 is FRNRAP. This CDR3 is 12 amino acids long. The CDR3 nucleotides are TGTGCTAGTGACTCGGGGATTGGTGAGCAGTTCTTC. Encoded protein: CASDSGIGEQFF.

This clone occurred once. The rearrangement joins TRBV7-6 to TRBJ1-3; no clear D gene. Germline CDR1 reads SGHVS; CDR2 reads FNYEAQ. V lost 5 bases and J 4 bases, leaving 15 bases between the germline ends. This CDR3 is 15 amino acids long. The CDR3 region has the DNA TGTGCCAGCAGCCCCGGATGGGTAGCAGGAAACACCATATATTTT. This translates into CASSPGWVAGNTIYF.

The chain links TRBV4-1 to TRBJ1-1; 7 bases map to TRBD1. V shed 0 bases and J 3 bases; nucleotides not matched to a gene: 13. CDR1 and CDR2 from the germline V gene are MGHRA and YSYEKL. The length of the CDR3 is 18 residues. The CDR3 DNA is TGCGCCAGCAGCCAAGATTCCCCGGGACAGAATTTGGACACTGAAGCTTTCTTT. Its translation: CASSQDSPGQNLDTEAFF.

The chain recombines TRBV18 with TRBJ1-5; a possible D gene is TRBD1 (5 bases). CDR3 length: 14 amino acids. The germline V and J ends were trimmed by 4 bases and 7 bases, with 14 bases remaining between them. Germline assignment: CDR1 KGHSH and CDR2 LQKENI. The CDR3 DNA reads as TGTGCCAGCTCACTACAGGCTATAGGGCAGCCCCAGCATTTT. It is translated as CASSLQAIGQPQHF.

This sequence joins TRBV4-1 and TRBJ2-3; 14 bases are a match to TRBD2. J was trimmed by 6 bases and V by 5 bases; bases with no gene match: 7. The CDR3 runs 16 residues. Germline-derived CDR1 and CDR2 are MGHRA and YSYEKL. The CDR3 DNA reads TGCGCCAGCAGCTCCGGACTAGCGGGAGGTTACGATACGCAGTATTTT. It is translated as CASSSGLAGGYDTQYF.

This clone was counted at least ten times. J is TRBJ1-5 and V is TRBV3-1 (or the pseudogene TRBV3-2); D may be TRBD1 (5 bases). CDR3 length: 16 amino acids. Germline CDR1 reads LGHDT; CDR2 reads YNNKEL (reference sequence). V was cut by 4 bases and J by 0 bases, with 13 bases left in between. CDR3 residues: CASSRKHQGSNQPQHF. The CDR3 region has the DNA TGTGCCAGCAGCCGAAAGCATCAGGGTAGCAATCAGCCCCAGCATTTT.

V is TRBV18 and J is TRBJ2-7; a weak D match, TRBD1 (6 bases). CDR3 length equals 15 residues. The V gene lost 5 bases and the J gene lost 6 bases, with 20 bases spanning the gap. Germline V gene sequence: CDR1 KGHSH, CDR2 LQKENI. The CDR3 sequence is CASSAYRARASEQYF. The CDR3 DNA sequence: TGTGCCAGCTCAGCGTACAGGGCTCGGGCCTCCGAGCAGTACTTC.

The CDR3 DNA reads TGTGCCACCAGTGATTGGAGGGCTGGGGCCAACGTCCTGACTTTC. It encodes CATSDWRAGANVLTF. The V call is TRBV24-1, the J call TRBJ2-6; perhaps TRBD2 as D (6 bases). The CDR3 extends over 15 amino acids. Germline CDR1 and CDR2: KGHDR and SFDVKD. V gave up 2 bases and J gave up 2 bases, with 6 bases separating them.

This chain joins TRBV10-3 and TRBJ2-1; 8 positions agree with TRBD2. The CDR3 runs 11 residues. CDR1 and CDR2 from the germline V gene are ENHRY and SYGVKD. The ends lost 10 bases at V and 12 bases at J; junction bases unmatched: 8. The CDR3 sequence: CATTAGGGQFF. CDR3 nucleotides: TGTGCCACTACGGCCGGGGGGGGGCAGTTCTTC.

This chain connects TRBV30 to TRBJ1-1; maybe TRBD1 (5 bases). The V gene's germline CDR1 is GTSNPN and CDR2 SVGIG (reference sequence). This CDR3 is built from 13 residues. Trimming removed 3 bases at V and 3 bases at J, with 11 bases between. CDR3 coding DNA: TGTGCCTGGAGCGGTACAGGCTACACTGAAGCTTTCTTT. Translated, it gives CAWSGTGYTEAFF.